This record covers a single T cell receptor beta chain. This clonotype was counted between two and nine times. Its recognized antigen is unknown. Base quality data are lacking; no much larger clone is found one base away. Reads for this sample came from an Illumina HiSeq 1500. Using fastp trimming at Q25 and MiXCR clonotype assembly, TCRdb reanalyzed the public sequencing data and kept in-frame beta chains. Every CDR3 protein is listed once, alongside the most common genes and DNA of its rows. The table for this sample lists just over 450,000 distinct CDR3 sequences; about two fifths of them were counted only once. The leading ten clones occupy 35% to 50% of the sample. The sample's treatment or condition, from its label and the paper: in vitro stimulation with specific CMV peptide epitopes to enrich CMV-specific T cells. The sample comes from a study of T cell repertoires in cytomegalovirus infection (dated by TCRdb to the late 2010s). Describing the broader study: The peptide stimulations were aimed at well-studied HLA-B-restricted epitopes as well as recently identified HLA-C-restricted CMV epitopes, whose presentation resists viral immunomodulation. Donor HLA type was relevant to the analysis, because carriage of CMV infection together with the matching HLA type was indicated by public TCR beta signatures.

CDR1 MDHEN and CDR2 SYDVKM are derived from the germline V gene. The cysteine opens and the phenylalanine closes a CDR3 of 12 amino acids. Only the CDR3 part of the read is kept: 36 bases, read in frame from the first base. V is reduced by 5 bases and J by 1 base, leaving a spacing of 5 bases between them. Here is what the overall study found, with its caveats: Carriers of CMV infection plus the relevant HLA type were discriminated by the cumulative frequency of public TCR beta family members in the study cohort and in an independent roughly 320-donor cohort. The ex vivo response was dominated by HLA-C-restricted CMV-specific TCR beta clonotypes, which also provided the single most frequent clonotype in two of eight donors.

Here the sequenced sample was cultured PBMCs, taken from culture after CMV antigen stimulation. The rearrangement combines TRBV28 with TRBJ2-5, with the D gene uncertain. The clonotype comes from a human donor in good health (CMV status not recorded). Some clones in this sample may be carry-over from other donors' samples. The CDR3 sequence is CASSPAQETQYF. The sequence in DNA is TGTGCCAGCAGTCCGGCCCAAGAGACCCAGTACTTC.